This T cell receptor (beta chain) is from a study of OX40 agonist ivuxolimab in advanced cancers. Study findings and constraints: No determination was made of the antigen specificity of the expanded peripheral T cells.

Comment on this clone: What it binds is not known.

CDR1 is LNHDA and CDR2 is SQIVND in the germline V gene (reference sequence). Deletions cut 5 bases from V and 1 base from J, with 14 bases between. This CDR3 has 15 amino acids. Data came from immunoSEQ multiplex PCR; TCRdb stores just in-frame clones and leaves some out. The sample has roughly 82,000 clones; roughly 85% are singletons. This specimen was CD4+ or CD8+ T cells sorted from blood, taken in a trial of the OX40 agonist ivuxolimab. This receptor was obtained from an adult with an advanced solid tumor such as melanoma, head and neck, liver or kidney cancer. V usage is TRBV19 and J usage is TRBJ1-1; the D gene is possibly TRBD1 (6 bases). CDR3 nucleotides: TGTGCCAGTAGTTCGTGGACAGACCCGAACACTGAAGCTTTCTTT. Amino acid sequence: CASSSWTDPNTEAFF.